The 24 T cell receptor beta chains listed next were all sequenced from one sample in a study of cytomegalovirus exposure and HLA in healthy donors. The PCR contained 60 Vbeta and 13 Jbeta primers. Profiled with immunoSEQ multiplex PCR; TCRdb holds only in-frame clones, not every one. The sample includes roughly 150,000 clones, 70% to 85% of them seen just once. Material for sequencing was PBMCs. Receptor source: a male donor in good health and CMV-seronegative.

The chain couples TRBV13 to TRBJ1-1; no clear D. In germline, CDR1 is PRHDT, CDR2 FYEKMQ (reference sequence). The CDR3 is 11 residues long. The V end lost 8 bases, the J end lost 8 bases, and 12 bases lay between the germline ends. The CDR3 sequence is CASRRYSEAFF. Here the CDR3 DNA reads TGTGCCAGCCGTCGGTACAGCGAAGCTTTCTTT.

The chain joins TRBV25-1 to TRBJ2-7, with D possibly matching TRBD1 (6 bases). Germline V gene lookup returns CDR1 MGHDK and CDR2 SYGVNS. V gave up 7 bases and J gave up 4 bases, with 11 bases separating them. This CDR3 is 12 amino acids long. The CDR3 here is CASTGAVYEQYF. The CDR3 DNA follows: TGTGCCAGCACAGGGGCTGTGTACGAGCAGTACTTC.

This rearrangement joins TRBV1 to TRBJ2-7; the D call in the table, TRBD1, was not verified against the DNA. TRBV1 is reported as a pseudogene. CDR3 size: 21 residues. The CDR3 sequence: CTSRRRTGGQGAPLSSYEQYF. DNA for the CDR3: TGCACCAGCAGGCGCCGCACTGGGGGACAGGGGGCCCCCCTGTCCTCCTACGAGCAGTACTTC.

The chain couples TRBV27 to TRBJ2-5, with 12 bases lining up with TRBD2. CDR1 is MNHEY and CDR2 is SMNVEV in the germline V gene (reference sequence). The CDR3 is made up of 16 amino acids. Trimming removed 2 bases from V and 4 bases from J; junction bases left unmatched: 5. In DNA form, the CDR3 reads TGTGCCAGCAGTTTACTAGCGGGAGGGCCGGGAGAGACCCAGTACTTC. Translating gives CASSLLAGGPGETQYF.

The V and J genes are TRBV7-2 and TRBJ2-7; D is perhaps TRBD2 (5 bases). The germline V and J ends were trimmed by 4 bases and 9 bases, with 16 bases remaining between them. CDR3 length: 13 residues. From germline, CDR1 is SGHTA and CDR2 FQGNSA. The CDR3 protein is CASSSGLGVGQYF. For the CDR3, the DNA is TGTGCCAGCAGCTCAGGACTTGGTGTCGGGCAGTACTTC. Using reference TRBV7-2 and TRBJ2-7 for the parts outside the CDR3, the full variable domain is GAGVSQSPSNKVTEKGKDVELRCDPISGHTALYWYRQSLGQGLEFLIYFQGNSAPDKSGLPSDRFSAERTGGSVSTLTIQRTQQEDSAVYLCASSSGLGVGQYFGPGTRLTVT.

The V gene is TRBV7-6, the J gene TRBJ2-3; D not resolved. This CDR3 region has 14 residues. Trimming stripped 6 bases from V and 4 bases from J, with 14 bases between. The germline gives CDR1 SGHVS, CDR2 FNYEAQ. CDR3 in DNA: TGTGCCAGCAGTCACGGTAGAGAGGCAGATACGCAGTATTTT. It encodes CASSHGREADTQYF.

Here the CDR3 DNA reads TGTGCCAGCTCTATAGGGGGAAGCTCCTACGAGCAGTACTTC. Encoded protein: CASSIGGSSYEQYF. The chain employs TRBV5-6 and TRBJ2-5; D may be TRBD1 (6 bases). The J call may be wrong; the DNA end is better matched by TRBJ2-7. There are 14 residues in the CDR3. Looked up from germline, CDR1 is SGHDT and CDR2 is YYEEEE.

The chain uses TRBV9 and TRBJ1-5; TRBD1 might be the D (5 bases). In germline, CDR1 is SGDLS, CDR2 YYNGEE. V was clipped by 2 bases and J by 7 bases, with 16 bases between them. This CDR3 region has 15 residues. CDR3 sequence reads: CASSVSDGGGQPQHF. CDR3 coding DNA: TGTGCCAGCAGCGTTAGTGACGGGGGAGGCCAGCCCCAGCATTTT. The full variable domain, with the rest looked up from reference TRBV9 and TRBJ1-5, is DSGVTQTPKHLITATGQRVTLRCSPRSGDLSVYWYQQSLDQGLQFLIQYYNGEERAKGNILERFSAQQFPDLHSELNLSSLELGDSALYFCASSVSDGGGQPQHFGDGTRLSIL.

The V and J genes are TRBV19 and TRBJ1-5, with a tentative D call TRBD1 (6 bases). The germline V gene has CDR1 LNHDA and CDR2 SQIVND (reference sequence). The CDR3 spans 15 residues. V gave up 9 bases and J gave up 5 bases, with 20 bases separating them. CDR3 bases: TGTGCCAGAATCCGAGCCCAGGGGCATGATCAGCCCCAGCATTTT. It translates to CARIRAQGHDQPQHF.

DNA for the CDR3: TGTGCCAGCAGTCCCAGGGGATCCCGGAATGAGCAGTTCTTC. Amino acid sequence: CASSPRGSRNEQFF. The chain combines TRBV28 with TRBJ2-1; the D gene is possibly TRBD1 (6 bases). V lost 5 bases and J 7 bases, leaving 15 bases between the germline ends. Per germline, CDR1 MDHEN and CDR2 SYDVKM. The CDR3 consists of 14 residues.

This clone was seen only a few times. The rearrangement links TRBV6-5 to TRBJ2-5; possible D gene TRBD2, 5 bases. V was cut by 6 bases and J by 0 bases, with 5 bases left in between. The CDR3 has 12 amino acids. Looked up from germline, CDR1 is MNHEY and CDR2 is SVGAGI. The CDR3 DNA reads as TGTGCCAGCAGAGCGGACCAAGAGACCCAGTACTTC. Translation: CASRADQETQYF.

This clone occurred a few times. In DNA form, the CDR3 reads TGTGCCAGCAGCCCTCAGGGCTCTGGGGCCAACGTCCTGACTTTC. Translated: CASSPQGSGANVLTF. The genes are TRBV7-3 and TRBJ2-6, with D possibly TRBD1 on 5 matching bases. Trimming took off 5 bases at V and 0 bases at J, with 8 bases between the two ends. The CDR3 runs to 15 residues. Germline CDR1 is SGHTA and CDR2 is FQGTGA.

The chain recombines TRBV7-2 with TRBJ2-7, with D unresolved. Germline-derived CDR1 and CDR2 are SGHTA and FQGNSA. The CDR3 contains 12 residues. Trimming left V 2 bases short and J 2 bases short, with 4 bases between. This CDR3 is CASSLLPYEQYF. The CDR3 DNA sequence: TGTGCCAGCAGCTTACTTCCCTACGAGCAGTACTTC.

The chain is built from TRBV7-2 and TRBJ2-7; no reliable D call. With 4 bases removed from V and 3 bases from J, the gap between germline ends came to 7 bases. This CDR3 has 12 amino acids. Germline CDR1 SGHTA, CDR2 FQGNSA. The CDR3 spells CASSSGYYEQYF. The CDR3 nucleotides are TGTGCCAGCAGCTCCGGTTACTACGAGCAGTACTTC. Drawing the rest from reference TRBV7-2 and TRBJ2-7, the complete variable domain is GAGVSQSPSNKVTEKGKDVELRCDPISGHTALYWYRQSLGQGLEFLIYFQGNSAPDKSGLPSDRFSAERTGGSVSTLTIQRTQQEDSAVYLCASSSGYYEQYFGPGTRLTVT.

This clone was observed a single time. The chain links TRBV25-1 to TRBJ1-3; weak D call: TRBD1 (6 bases). The ends were cut back, 1 base at V and 3 bases at J, with 16 bases in the middle. Germline V gives CDR1 MGHDK, CDR2 SYGVNS. This CDR3 comprises 17 residues. In DNA, the CDR3 is TGTGCCAGCAGTGAATTGTCGACAGGCCGAGATGGAAACACCATATATTTT. Its translation is CASSELSTGRDGNTIYF.

In regard to this clone: At one end the junction does not follow the germline gene, possibly because of a read error. This sequence joins TRBV19 and TRBJ1-1; 11 bases line up with TRBD1. Germline values: CDR1 LNHDA, CDR2 SQIVND (reference sequence). This CDR3 is built from 17 residues. The CDR3 sequence is CASSVDPDRGLRGGAFF. CDR3 sequence (DNA): TGTGCCAGTAGTGTAGATCCGGACAGGGGGCTACGAGGCGGAGCTTTCTTT.

The chain carries TRBV27 and TRBJ2-7; D call uncertain. Germline-derived CDR1 and CDR2 are MNHEY and SMNVEV (reference sequence). The CDR3 extends over 16 amino acids. Trimming pared 3 bases from V and 0 bases from J, leaving 15 bases between. The CDR3: CASSLVSTPSSYEQYF. The CDR3 DNA follows: TGTGCCAGCAGTTTGGTTTCTACCCCTTCCTCCTACGAGCAGTACTTC.

The chain links TRBV27 to TRBJ2-1, with D unclear. In germline, CDR1 is MNHEY, CDR2 SMNVEV (reference sequence). The CDR3 spans 13 residues. V lost 5 bases, J lost 2 bases, and 7 bases lay in between. For the CDR3, the DNA is TGTGCCAGCAGTCCCTACGCCTACAATGAGCAGTTCTTC. This sequence encodes CASSPYAYNEQFF.

The chain carries TRBV9 and TRBJ2-1; the D gene is possibly TRBD2 (6 bases). CDR3 size: 15 residues. Germline V gives CDR1 SGDLS, CDR2 YYNGEE. Between the trimmed V and J ends, which lost 0 bases and 5 bases, there was a span of 12 bases. The CDR3 nucleotides read TGTGCCAGCAGCGTAGACGGCGGGACCCACAATGAGCAGTTCTTC. It yields the protein CASSVDGGTHNEQFF.

J is TRBJ1-4 and V is TRBV6-5; 10 bases agree with TRBD1. CDR3 length equals 14 residues. J was trimmed by 11 bases and V by 5 bases; bases with no gene match: 8. The germline CDR1 and CDR2 sequences are MNHEY and SVGAGI. In DNA, the CDR3 is TGTGCCAGCAGTGAGCCGGACAGGGGGTGGAAACTGTTTTTT. Its protein is CASSEPDRGWKLFF.

This sequence joins TRBV5-4 and TRBJ1-4; D remains ambiguous. The CDR3 loop spans 13 amino acids. Germline lookup yields CDR1 SGHNT and CDR2 YYREEE (reference sequence). Trimming stripped 0 bases from V and 8 bases from J, with 8 bases between. The DNA of the CDR3 is TGTGCCAGCAGCTTGGGCGGTAAAGAAAAACTGTTTTTT. This codes for CASSLGGKEKLFF.

V gene TRBV29-1 combines with J gene TRBJ2-5; 7 bases map to TRBD1. The J call may be mistaken, given a closer DNA end match to TRBJ2-7. Germline V lookup: CDR1 SQVTM, CDR2 ANQGSEA. The length of the CDR3 is 12 residues. CDR3 protein: CSAPGGPGEQYF. CDR3 nucleotides: TGCAGCGCCCCAGGGGGTCCGGGCGAGCAGTACTTC.

The chain couples TRBV1 to TRBJ1-1; the table calls TRBD1, which could not be checked here. TRBV1 is marked as a pseudogene. The CDR3 is 17 residues long. Here the CDR3 DNA reads TGCACCAGCAGCCACGAATCTGACAGGGACGTCAGCACTGAAGCTTTCTTT. It translates to CTSSHESDRDVSTEAFF.

The chain combines TRBV7-8 with TRBJ2-3, with TRBD1 matching 10 bases. The V segment lost 3 bases and the J segment 5 bases; nucleotides outside the gene matches: 2. There are 14 residues in the CDR3. CDR1 is SGHVS and CDR2 is FQNEAQ in the germline V gene. CDR3 sequence (DNA): TGTGCCAGCAGCTTGAGGGACAGGGGAGATACGCAGTATTTT. Translating it yields CASSLRDRGDTQYF.